The text below deals with one T cell receptor (beta chain). This clonotype has a count of ten or more. Its antigen is currently not known. Per-base quality was not reported, and no clone a single base away is much larger than it. From cysteine to phenylalanine, the CDR3 is 15 amino acids long. Of all the DNA, just the CDR3 is kept, 45 bases in frame from base 1. CDR1 and CDR2 are drawn from the germline V gene: MDHEN, SYDVKM. V lost 4 bases and J lost 6 bases; the stretch between them is 16 bases long. Receptor amplification or capture employed multiplex PCR. Instrument on record: Illumina HiSeq 4000. iRepertoire HTBI primers and Arm-PCR amplification of CDR3 regions were used to construct TCR beta libraries. PCR products were gel purified before sequencing. As for the original processing: Across samples, around 58 TRBV and 14 TRBJ segments were identified and used for gene usage analysis of CDR3 amino acid clonotypes. Filtered high-quality paired reads were merged into contigs using COPE and FqMerger. BLAST was used to align contigs to IMGT TRBV, TRBD and TRBJ reference genes, and CDR3 was defined according to IMGT. Any clonotype with a frequency above 0.1% was classified as a highly expanded clone. Repertoire diversity was measured by Shannon entropy, and V-J evenness by the Gini coefficient. Public clonotypes were defined as clonotypes shared by more than one individual. Using fastp at Q25 and MiXCR, TCRdb reprocessed the public reads and kept productive beta chains. Duplicate CDR3 protein sequences are folded into a single record with the most common DNA and genes. The V and J calls, along with clone size, are taken from TCRdb and not from the paper's own processing. This sample lists hundreds of thousands of distinct CDR3 sequences; approximately 15% were detected once. The ten largest clones take up 15% to 20% of the sample.

In the paper's terms, the time point label means: newly diagnosed GD, antithyroid drugs for less than 3 months. For both TCR sequencing and RNA sequencing, RNA was extracted from PBMCs in TRIzol. The diagnosis of Graves' disease followed American Thyroid Association guidelines. The patients came from an endocrinology department in Xi'an, China. Each patient gave approximately 10 milliliters of peripheral blood, collected in an EDTA anticoagulant tube. Ficoll Paque Plus density gradient separation was used to isolate PBMCs, and no further T cell sorting was performed. An Agilent 2100 Bioanalyzer and agarose gel were used to check RNA quality, while a NanoDrop 2000 measured RNA concentration. This sample stems from a study of regulatory T cells in long-lasting Graves disease listed by TCRdb under 2021. Regarding the study in general: In the newly diagnosed Graves' disease group, patients had been taking antithyroid drugs for less than 3 months. Peripheral blood TCR sequencing and RNA sequencing compared persistent Graves' disease patients with newly diagnosed Graves' disease patients. The study took place in China and was registered as a clinical trial. A total of 33 samples were covered by TCR sequencing, comprising some 13 persistent and around 20 newly diagnosed Graves' disease patients. Overall results and qualifications from the work: Lower TCR Shannon entropy and fewer highly expanded clones were observed in persistent Graves' disease patients than in newly diagnosed patients, which suggested clonal expansion. Peripheral blood alone was examined, since thyroid tissue, which constituted the primary lesion, could not be accessed. TRBV28, TRBJ1-2 and TRBJ2-5 were preferentially used in persistent disease, while TRBV20-1 and TRBJ2-1 were favored in newly diagnosed disease. Sequencing and analysis were limited to the TCR beta chain. A larger number of public clonotypes was shared among persistent patients (more than 2,500) than among newly diagnosed patients (around 970). The small sample size was acknowledged by the authors as a limitation that may reduce accuracy.

These sequences were also reported in another study, on T cells in Graves' hyperthyroidism and ophthalmopathy. The second investigation adds: Stable Graves' hyperthyroidism was defined as the absence of progression to ophthalmopathy over 18 months of follow-up. Hyperthyroidism patients were aged 18 to 65 years and newly diagnosed, with disease duration of less than 2 months. The study excluded patients with uncontrolled infections, other autoimmune diseases, pregnancy or lactation. Diagnoses relied on clinical symptoms, serum thyroxine and TRAb, thyroid ultrasound and orbital computed tomography. A first-round RT-PCR of the TCR CDR3 used the HTBI primer set with the Qiagen OneStep RT-PCR kit. Blood samples also contained most of the expanded thyroid clonotypes (frequency above 0.001), which suggests that blood repertoires may reflect thyroid immune responses. A model built on a 13 V-J signature distinguished ophthalmopathy from stable hyperthyroidism, reaching roughly 88% sensitivity and around 81% specificity in cross-validation and 80%/75% in testing. In validation, progression to ophthalmopathy was predicted by the model with more than 65% sensitivity and approximately 78% specificity, a median of roughly 6 months before onset. To identify TCR V-J signatures that set the groups apart, the researchers used a discovery cohort of about a hundred patients, made up of 40 to 45 with Graves' ophthalmopathy and about 59 with stable Graves' hyperthyroidism. Prospective prediction of ophthalmopathy was tested in an independent validation cohort consisting of 18 to 20 hyperthyroidism patients and 15 or so patients who later progressed to ophthalmopathy. The 75 to 100 discovery patients were randomly split 7:3 into training and test sets. The study also compared thyroid tissue and blood T-cell repertoires from about six Graves' hyperthyroidism patients. After sampling, hyperthyroidism patients received methimazole starting at 30 mg daily, and ophthalmopathy patients received high-dose intravenous methylprednisolone. The libraries were constructed in a second round of multiplex PCR and then size-selected and purified. Paired-end sequencing of the libraries was performed with 100 bp reads on an Illumina HiSeq2000. SOAPnuke was used to process the raw data, removing reads that contained adapters or uncalled bases, had a mean Phred below 15, or lacked an exact match to the constant primer or identifier. COPE v1.2.5 was used to merge the high-quality paired reads, and each unique nucleotide sequence was defined as a clonotype. Clonotypes were aligned to IMGT TRBV, TRBD and TRBJ reference segments using MiTCR v1.1. Only V-J combinations with frequency above 0.0001, covering 99% to 99.2% of repertoires, were analysed. A TCS score was defined as the ratio between F50 (clonal expansion) and ExV (chaos), using BLOSUM62-based TCRdist between CDR3 peptides within each V-J. Welch's t-statistics and random forest reduced 450 to 600 V-J features to around 14, which were used in a naive Bayes classifier (R e1071). Sample size was not statistically predetermined, and investigators were not blinded to group allocation. TCR Vbeta CDR3 sequencing of 130 to 150 peripheral blood samples (under 45 ophthalmopathy, 75 to 85 hyperthyroidism and around 17 progressor patients) is reported in the paper.

The sequence is built from TRBV28 and TRBJ2-1; possibly the D gene is TRBD2, per 6 matching bases. The origin of this receptor is a woman under 40 with Graves disease. Donor details come from another sample of the same person, matched by shared clones. The input for sequencing was peripheral blood mononuclear cells (PBMCs), taken at new diagnosis, from a patient treated with antithyroid drugs. The CDR3 region has the sequence CASSSGWREANEQFF. The base sequence is TGTGCCAGCAGTTCAGGATGGCGGGAAGCCAATGAGCAGTTCTTC.